The 29 T cell receptor beta chains below were found in one sample sequenced in a study of T cells after yellow fever vaccination. TCRdb fed the 5' RACE reads into MiXCR, producing one record per CDR3 protein. The sample lists approximately 510,000 distinct CDR3 sequences; 21% were seen once. This material consisted of PBMCs, taken roughly 20 days after the first yellow fever vaccination. These receptors all come from a man aged 18 to 29 who received the YFV17D yellow fever vaccine.

The chain carries TRBV20-1 and TRBJ2-3; 7 bases are a match to TRBD1. The CDR3 extends over 13 amino acids. From germline, CDR1 is DFQATT and CDR2 SNEGSKA (reference sequence). V trimming: 8 bases; J trimming: 6 bases; junction bases outside the gene matches: 11. CDR3 loop: CSIQGGAVDTQYF. In DNA form, the CDR3 reads TGCAGTATCCAAGGGGGCGCGGTTGATACGCAGTATTTT.

This clonotype was seen ten or more times. The chain recombines TRBV5-6 with TRBJ2-7; D is uncertain. Trimming removed 1 base from V and 7 bases from J, with 12 bases in between. The CDR3 spans 13 residues. Germline lookup yields CDR1 SGHDT and CDR2 YYEEEE. The chain's CDR3 is CASSLTHGGEQYV. The CDR3 nucleotides read TGTGCCAGCAGCTTGACACACGGTGGGGAGCAGTACGTC.

The V gene is TRBV24-1, the J gene TRBJ2-3; D gene ambiguous. Trimming shortened V by 9 bases and J by 10 bases, and 13 bases separated the two germline ends. This CDR3 has 11 amino acids. Germline lookup yields CDR1 KGHDR and CDR2 SFDVKD. For the CDR3, the DNA is TGTGCCACCGGCCCAGTCAATGCGCAGTATTTT. It is translated as CATGPVNAQYF.

This clonotype appeared many times. V gene TRBV7-9 combines with J gene TRBJ2-3; D uncertain. CDR1 is SEHNR and CDR2 is FQNEAQ in the germline V gene (reference sequence). V was clipped by 2 bases and J by 2 bases, with 11 bases between them. The CDR3 contains 15 residues. The CDR3 sequence: CASSLTAGNTDTQYF. In nucleotides, the CDR3 is TGTGCCAGCAGCTTAACGGCAGGCAACACAGATACGCAGTATTTT.

The CDR3 bases are TGTGCCACCAGCGGGGATGAGGAGACCCAGTACTTC. It encodes CATSGDEETQYF. The chain is built from TRBV24-1 and TRBJ2-5; perhaps TRBD2 as D (5 bases). V was cut by 7 bases and J by 5 bases, with 10 bases left in between. Germline assignment: CDR1 KGHDR and CDR2 SFDVKD. The CDR3 runs 12 residues.

Written as DNA, the CDR3 is TGCAGTGCCCAGACTAGCGGGGGGGTCTGGGACATTCAGTACTTC. Translated, it gives CSAQTSGGVWDIQYF. The V gene is TRBV20-1, the J gene TRBJ2-4; 14 bases agree with TRBD2. V lost 6 bases, J lost 8 bases, and 9 bases stayed unmatched. Germline loops: CDR1 DFQATT, CDR2 SNEGSKA (reference sequence). The CDR3 is made up of 15 amino acids.

This clonotype was recorded only once. The chain uses TRBV11-1 and TRBJ2-1, with 12 positions matching TRBD2. The CDR3 is 18 amino acids. In germline, CDR1 is SGHAT, CDR2 FQDESV (reference sequence). V shed 1 base and J 0 bases; nucleotides not matched to a gene: 4. CDR3 region: CASSLEPSGGASYNEQFF. The CDR3 nucleotides read TGTGCCAGCAGCTTAGAGCCTAGCGGGGGGGCCTCCTACAATGAGCAGTTCTTC.

This clonotype has more than one count but fewer than ten. The chain joins TRBV20-1 to TRBJ2-7, with 7 bases aligning to TRBD1. J gave up 2 bases and V 6 bases, and 10 bases lay outside the gene matches. This CDR3 is 14 amino acids long. Germline CDR1 and CDR2: DFQATT and SNEGSKA (reference sequence). The CDR3 coding sequence is TGCAGTGCGAGGGGACAGTTCCTAACCTACGAGCAGTACTTC. Amino acid sequence: CSARGQFLTYEQYF.

This clonotype was detected only a few times. This chain joins TRBV6-2 or TRBV6-3 and TRBJ2-5, with D unclear. V was cut by 2 bases and J by 4 bases, with 11 bases left in between. Germline CDR1 reads MNHEY; CDR2 reads SVGEGT. The CDR3 contains 14 residues. The CDR3 nucleotides read TGTGCCAGCAGTTACGAATCTCGTCGAGAGACCCAGTACTTC. The encoded protein is CASSYESRRETQYF.

Ten or more counts support this clonotype. The chain combines TRBV5-8 with TRBJ2-3, with D hard to call. The CDR3 is 13 amino acids. V shed 2 bases and J shed 6 bases, with 10 bases lying between them. Germline V gene sequence: CDR1 SGHTS, CDR2 YDEGEE. The CDR3 spells CASSFGLTDTQYF. CDR3 sequence (DNA): TGTGCCAGCAGCTTTGGTCTGACGGATACGCAGTATTTT.

CDR3 protein: CASNSLGGTPYEQYF. CDR3 nucleotide sequence: TGTGCCAGCAACTCCCTGGGGGGAACCCCCTACGAGCAGTACTTC. The V call is TRBV7-2, the J call TRBJ2-7; perhaps TRBD2 as D (6 bases). Trimming took off 7 bases at V and 2 bases at J, with 18 bases between the two ends. The CDR3 spans 15 residues. Germline V gives CDR1 SGHTA, CDR2 FQGNSA.

V usage is TRBV9 and J usage is TRBJ1-5, with unresolved D. Looked up from germline, CDR1 is SGDLS and CDR2 is YYNGEE. The CDR3 contains 18 residues. V was cut by 3 bases and J by 1 base, with 20 bases left in between. CDR3 coding DNA: TGTGCCAGCAGCGGAATCGGGCAGCCCCCTTTGAGCAATCAGCCCCAGCATTTT. Protein sequence: CASSGIGQPPLSNQPQHF.

The chain recombines TRBV5-1 with TRBJ2-1, with TRBD2 matching 8 bases. V gave up 3 bases and J gave up 9 bases; unmatched junction bases: 5. The CDR3 extends over 13 amino acids. From germline, CDR1 is SGHRS and CDR2 YFSETQ. CDR3 in amino acids: CASSSGTRAEQFF. The CDR3 DNA is TGCGCCAGCAGCTCCGGGACTAGAGCTGAGCAGTTCTTC.

The chain has TRBV6-5 and TRBJ1-5; TRBD1 is a possible D gene (5 bases). V gave up 4 bases and J gave up 0 bases, with 19 bases separating them. CDR3 length: 18 amino acids. CDR1 is MNHEY, CDR2 SVGAGI, per germline. The CDR3: CASSSDRDAIYSNQPQHF. The CDR3 DNA is TGTGCCAGCAGTTCTGATCGGGACGCGATTTATAGCAATCAGCCCCAGCATTTT.

The chain employs TRBV10-1 and TRBJ2-1; 11 bases fit TRBD2. Per the germline V gene, CDR1 is WNHNN and CDR2 is SYGVQD (reference sequence). V shed 0 bases and J 4 bases; nucleotides not matched to a gene: 5. The CDR3 has 17 residues. The CDR3 bases are TGCGCCAGCAGTGAGTCGATAACTAGCGGGAGATACAATGAGCAGTTCTTC. Its protein is CASSESITSGRYNEQFF.

In its sample, this clonotype was seen a few times. The chain combines TRBV15 with TRBJ2-5; D is ambiguous. CDR1 and CDR2 (germline): LNHNV, YYDKDF (reference sequence). Trimming took 1 base from V and 2 from J, leaving 8 bases between them. This CDR3 has 14 residues. The CDR3 protein is CATSRVAGQETQYF. In nucleotides, the CDR3 is TGTGCCACCAGCAGAGTGGCAGGTCAAGAGACCCAGTACTTC.

This clonotype came up a few times. The rearrangement joins TRBV7-2 to TRBJ2-5; tentative D call: TRBD2 (5 bases). V was clipped by 5 bases and J by 5 bases, with 21 bases between them. The germline CDR1 and CDR2 sequences are SGHTA and FQGNSA. The CDR3 has 16 amino acids. The CDR3 bases are TGTGCCAGCAGCGAGACTACGAGGGAGATAGGGGAGACCCAGTACTTC. Translated, it gives CASSETTREIGETQYF. Supplemented by reference TRBV7-2 and TRBJ2-5, the full variable domain reads GAGVSQSPSNKVTEKGKDVELRCDPISGHTALYWYRQSLGQGLEFLIYFQGNSAPDKSGLPSDRFSAERTGGSVSTLTIQRTQQEDSAVYLCASSETTREIGETQYFGPGTRLLVL.

This clonotype was seen only a few times. J is TRBJ2-1 and V is TRBV10-3; 7 bases map to TRBD1. With V trimmed by 8 bases and J by 7 bases, 8 bases remained unmatched. This CDR3 comprises 13 residues. CDR1 and CDR2 (germline): ENHRY, SYGVKD. The CDR3 DNA sequence: TGTGCCATCGAACAGGGGAACGAAAATGAGCAGTTCTTC. Its protein product is CAIEQGNENEQFF.

The chain is built from TRBV12-3 or TRBV12-4 and TRBJ1-3; 8 bases line up with TRBD1. The CDR3 sequence is 14 residues long. J gave up 6 bases and V 4 bases, and 5 bases lay outside the gene matches. The CDR3 DNA reads as TGTGCCAGCAGTTCGTACAGGGGGGAAAACACCATATATTTT. This gives the protein CASSSYRGENTIYF.

The V and J genes are TRBV5-1 and TRBJ2-5; 8 bases agree with TRBD1. The CDR3 sequence is 14 residues long. The V segment lost 4 bases and the J segment 4 bases; nucleotides outside the gene matches: 6. Per the germline V gene, CDR1 is SGHRS and CDR2 is YFSETQ. This chain's CDR3 is CASSDPTGGETQYF. CDR3 sequence (DNA): TGCGCCAGCAGCGATCCTACAGGGGGAGAGACCCAGTACTTC.

The chain couples TRBV9 to TRBJ1-4; 10 bases are shared with TRBD1. V lost 4 bases to trimming and J lost 5 bases; unmatched junction nucleotides: 5. The CDR3 has 15 amino acids. CDR1 and CDR2 (germline): SGDLS, YYNGEE. The CDR3 spells CASSPGQGGNEKLFF. For the CDR3, the DNA is TGTGCCAGCAGCCCCGGACAGGGGGGAAATGAAAAACTGTTTTTT. The full variable domain, rest sourced from reference TRBV9 and TRBJ1-4, is DSGVTQTPKHLITATGQRVTLRCSPRSGDLSVYWYQQSLDQGLQFLIQYYNGEERAKGNILERFSAQQFPDLHSELNLSSLELGDSALYFCASSPGQGGNEKLFFGSGTQLSVL.

Only a few counts were recorded for this clonotype. Here the CDR3 DNA reads TGTGCCAGCAGCCCCCCTGGGACTAACTATGGCTACACCTTC. Translated: CASSPPGTNYGYTF. The chain employs TRBV7-9 and TRBJ1-2, with D uncertain. CDR1 and CDR2 from the germline V gene are SEHNR and FQNEAQ (reference sequence). The germline V and J ends were trimmed by 5 bases and 0 bases, with 10 bases remaining between them. The length of the CDR3 is 14 residues.

V gene TRBV6-2 or TRBV6-3 combines with J gene TRBJ1-6; 7 nucleotides line up with TRBD1. The CDR3 runs to 13 residues. With V trimmed by 6 bases and J by 10 bases, 6 bases remained unmatched. Per germline, CDR1 MNHEY and CDR2 SVGEGT. The CDR3 nucleotides read TGTGCCAGCAGACCGACAGGGTTATCACCCCTCCACTTT. It specifies CASRPTGLSPLHF.

V gene TRBV12-3 or TRBV12-4 combines with J gene TRBJ2-2; unclear D gene. Between the trimmed V and J ends, which lost 4 bases and 4 bases, there was a span of 13 bases. This CDR3 is built from 15 residues. The CDR3 here is CASSSGPQVTGELFF. The CDR3 DNA sequence: TGTGCCAGCAGTTCCGGCCCCCAGGTCACCGGGGAGCTGTTTTTT.

This clonotype has only a few counts. The chain uses TRBV6-1 and TRBJ2-7; D possibly corresponds to TRBD2 (5 bases). Germline V gene lookup returns CDR1 MNHNS and CDR2 SASEGT. The CDR3 runs to 13 residues. Deletions cut 10 bases from V and 0 bases from J, with 13 bases between. DNA for the CDR3: TGTGCCACCCGTGAGCGGAGCTCCTACGAGCAGTACGTC. Translating it yields CATRERSSYEQYV.

This clonotype was detected only a few times. The rearrangement links TRBV7-3 to TRBJ1-3; 11 bases are shared with TRBD1. V trimming: 8 bases; J trimming: 7 bases; junction bases outside the gene matches: 4. CDR1 is SGHTA, CDR2 FQGTGA, per germline. This CDR3 spans 13 amino acids. The CDR3 coding sequence is TGTGCCAGCGGTCGGGACAGGGGGAACACCATATATTTT. Protein: CASGRDRGNTIYF. The complete variable domain, with remaining parts taken from reference TRBV7-3 and TRBJ1-3, reads GAGVSQTPSNKVTEKGKYVELRCDPISGHTALYWYRQSLGQGPEFLIYFQGTGAADDSGLPNDRFFAVRPEGSVSTLKIQRTERGDSAVYLCASGRDRGNTIYFGEGSWLTVV.

This clonotype has just a few counts. The chain is built from TRBV7-9 and TRBJ1-5; D is unresolved. Germline loops: CDR1 SEHNR, CDR2 FQNEAQ (reference sequence). The CDR3 loop spans 14 amino acids. V was cut by 3 bases and J by 5 bases, with 11 bases left in between. CDR3: CASSFGGFDQPQHF. Here the CDR3 DNA reads TGTGCCAGCAGCTTCGGAGGGTTCGATCAGCCCCAGCATTTT.

This chain links TRBV7-6 with TRBJ1-3; perhaps TRBD1 as D (6 bases). Germline V lookup: CDR1 SGHVS, CDR2 FNYEAQ. V gave up 1 base and J gave up 0 bases, with 16 bases separating them. The CDR3 length is 18 residues. CDR3 bases: TGTGCCAGCAGCTTAGGGACAGTACTTACCTCCTCTGGAAACACCATATATTTT. It yields the protein CASSLGTVLTSSGNTIYF.

V usage is TRBV28 and J usage is TRBJ1-1; no firm D call. This CDR3 comprises 11 residues. Per germline, CDR1 MDHEN and CDR2 SYDVKM. V lost 3 bases, J lost 6 bases, and 5 bases lay in between. The CDR3 reads CASSFLAEAFF. The CDR3 nucleotides read TGTGCCAGCAGTTTTCTCGCTGAAGCTTTCTTT.